This T cell receptor (beta chain) derives from a study of cytomegalovirus exposure and HLA in healthy donors. General study findings and limits: When the data were analyzed later, several of the most significant clusters appeared to be linked to common viral pathogens.

About this clone itself: What it binds is unknown.

Amplification used 60 Vbeta primers and 13 Jbeta primers. Method: immunoSEQ multiplex PCR; TCRdb's copy keeps in-frame clones and lacks some. In the table there are approximately 120,000 clones, roughly 85% of which are singletons. Input material: PBMCs. This sequence was found in a woman under 40 in good health and CMV-seropositive.

The CDR3 nucleotides are TGTGCCATCAGTGATAAATCGACAGGGGGGGCCGGGGAGCTGTTTTTT. It encodes CAISDKSTGGAGELFF. The chain employs TRBV10-3 and TRBJ2-2; TRBD1 matches at 9 bases. The germline V gene encodes CDR1 ENHRY and CDR2 SYGVKD. The length of the CDR3 is 16 residues. With 3 bases clipped from V and 6 bases from J, the junction kept 8 bases outside the gene matches.